This T cell receptor (beta chain) was identified during a study of CD8+ T cells in alopecia areata. Extraction of RNA preceded its reverse transcription into cDNA, which served as the sequencing template. Repertoires were generated with immunoSEQ multiplex PCR, while TCRdb's copy carries only in-frame clones and drops some. Of around 140,000 clones listed, 45% to 60% are singletons. This CDR3 region has 13 residues. The V gene end was trimmed by 5 bases and the J gene end by 3 bases; junction bases not matched to a gene: 4. Germline V gene sequence: CDR1 SQVTM, CDR2 ANQGSEA. Sequencing was carried out using CD4+ T cells sorted from blood. The chain employs TRBV29-1 and TRBJ2-1; TRBD2 matches 7 bases. This receptor was identified in a human donor with alopecia areata. This chain's CDR3 is CSVLGDYYNEQFF. In nucleotides, the CDR3 is TGCAGCGTTTTGGGGGACTACTACAATGAGCAGTTCTTC.